The clone carrying this T cell receptor (beta chain) occurred once. This record comes from a study of T cell responses to AZD1222 COVID-19 vaccine. The wider study: Researchers grouped second doses given at about 4 or about 12 weeks into one pool.

Assay: immunoSEQ multiplex PCR; the TCRdb copy retains only in-frame clones and omits some. Of approximately 110,000 clones in the sample, around 92% were seen once. The CDR3 loop spans 15 amino acids. The V gene end was trimmed by 3 bases and the J gene end by 7 bases; junction bases not matched to a gene: 6. In germline, CDR1 is KGHDR, CDR2 SFDVKD. The V gene is TRBV24-1, the J gene TRBJ2-1, with 9 bases that match TRBD2. The TCR was taken from an adult in good health. Specimen: peripheral blood, collected on day 0 of AZD1222 vaccination. DNA of the CDR3: TGTGCCACCAGTGATCCTCGGACTAGCGAAAATGAGCAGTTCTTC. Protein product: CATSDPRTSENEQFF.